The 24 T cell receptor beta chains below come from one sample, sequenced in a study of blood T cell repertoires in COVID-19. Clones were read by immunoSEQ multiplex PCR, and TCRdb kept only the in-frame ones, dropping some. The table lists around 230,000 clones, more than 70% of them singletons. The sequenced sample consisted of PBMCs or T cells enriched from blood (not recorded which). All receptors derive from a woman aged 40 to 50 with acute COVID-19.

This chain connects TRBV5-4 to TRBJ2-2; 9 positions agree with TRBD1. Trimming removed 4 bases from V and 5 bases from J; junction bases left unmatched: 6. The CDR3 runs 15 residues. Germline V gives CDR1 SGHNT, CDR2 YYREEE (reference sequence). The DNA for the CDR3 is TGTGCCAGCAGCCCGGGACAGGGAGGGACCGGGGAGCTGTTTTTT. Translation: CASSPGQGGTGELFF.

The V call is TRBV19, the J call TRBJ2-3, with a tentative D call TRBD2 (6 bases). The CDR3 loop spans 17 amino acids. V lost 4 bases, J lost 0 bases, and 17 bases lay in between. Germline CDR1 is LNHDA and CDR2 is SQIVND (reference sequence). The CDR3 loop reads CASSRMGRGASTDTQYF. Here the CDR3 DNA reads TGTGCCAGTAGTAGGATGGGGCGGGGCGCTAGCACAGATACGCAGTATTTT.

The chain links TRBV5-1 to TRBJ2-3; D is perhaps TRBD2 (5 bases). Looked up from germline, CDR1 is SGHRS and CDR2 is YFSETQ. Trimming took 4 bases from V and 0 from J, leaving 15 bases between them. This CDR3 contains 16 residues. Here the CDR3 DNA reads TGCGCCAGCAGCCCGGTGAGGGCCCCGAGCACAGATACGCAGTATTTT. Its protein is CASSPVRAPSTDTQYF.

The CDR3 sequence is CASSLAGGSNYGYTF. CDR3 in DNA: TGCGCCAGCAGCTTGGCTGGCGGGAGCAACTATGGCTACACCTTC. The chain employs TRBV5-1 and TRBJ1-2; D gene ambiguous. This CDR3 spans 15 amino acids. Trimming cost V 0 bases and J 2 bases, with 11 bases left between them. Germline V gives CDR1 SGHRS, CDR2 YFSETQ.

The chain uses TRBV5-4 and TRBJ2-2, with 10 bases fitting TRBD1. V trimming: 3 bases; J trimming: 0 bases; junction bases outside the gene matches: 11. The germline gives CDR1 SGHNT, CDR2 YYREEE (reference sequence). This CDR3 contains 19 residues. The CDR3 bases are TGTGCCAGCAGCTCGACGGGACAGGGGCGATACGCGAACACCGGGGAGCTGTTTTTT. It translates to CASSSTGQGRYANTGELFF.

The chain joins TRBV5-1 to TRBJ2-1; the match to TRBD2 covers 8 bases. CDR1 and CDR2 (germline): SGHRS, YFSETQ. V was clipped by 5 bases and J by 6 bases; unmatched bases: 16. CDR3 length: 17 amino acids. CDR3 nucleotide sequence: TGCGCCAGCAGGTCGAAGGGGGGAGCGGGAGTAGGCAATGAGCAGTTCTTC. Residues: CASRSKGGAGVGNEQFF.

This chain joins TRBV3-1 (or the pseudogene TRBV3-2) and TRBJ1-2, with D uncertain. The CDR3 length is 12 residues. Germline assignment: CDR1 LGHDT and CDR2 YNNKEL (reference sequence). V lost 0 bases and J 8 bases, leaving 7 bases between the germline ends. The CDR3 DNA is TGTGCCAGCAGCCAAGATAGGAGAGGCTACACCTTC. Translating it yields CASSQDRRGYTF.

Here the CDR3 DNA reads TGTGCCAGTAGTACTCGACAGGCAACTAATGAAAAACTGTTTTTT. Its protein product is CASSTRQATNEKLFF. The rearrangement uses TRBV19 and TRBJ1-4; D is possibly TRBD1 (6 bases). V lost 4 bases to trimming and J lost 0 bases, with 9 bases between them. Germline-derived CDR1 and CDR2 are LNHDA and SQIVND (reference sequence). The CDR3 runs 15 residues.

This clone was observed many times. This sequence joins TRBV11-2 and TRBJ2-5; D unclear. Germline V CDR1 and CDR2: SGHAT, FQNNGV. The V end lost 5 bases, the J end lost 0 bases, and 10 bases lay between the germline ends. CDR3 length: 14 amino acids. Here the CDR3 DNA reads TGTGCCAGCAGCACAGAATCTAACCAAGAGACCCAGTACTTC. Protein sequence: CASSTESNQETQYF.

This clone was seen a handful of times. This chain links TRBV5-1 with TRBJ1-2, with D possibly TRBD1 on 6 matching bases. V lost 0 bases and J lost 0, with 9 bases in between. This CDR3 contains 15 residues. The germline V gene encodes CDR1 SGHRS and CDR2 YFSETQ. As DNA, the CDR3 is TGCGCCAGCAGCTTGGGAGCAGGGGCTAACTATGGCTACACCTTC. This codes for CASSLGAGANYGYTF.

A single count supports this clone. The V call is TRBV5-1, the J call TRBJ2-1; 7 bases line up with TRBD2. Germline-derived CDR1 and CDR2 are SGHRS and YFSETQ. CDR3 length equals 14 residues. J gave up 5 bases and V 4 bases, and 6 bases lay outside the gene matches. CDR3 bases: TGCGCCAGCAGCCGTAGCGGGCTAGACAATGAGCAGTTCTTC. This gives the protein CASSRSGLDNEQFF.

This chain uses TRBV12-5 with TRBJ1-2, with 7 bases identical to TRBD1. This CDR3 region has 14 residues. Germline lookup yields CDR1 LGHNT and CDR2 FRNRAP. With 2 bases clipped from V and 7 bases from J, the junction kept 7 bases outside the gene matches. The CDR3 sequence: CASGLPAGGVGYTF. DNA for the CDR3: TGTGCTAGTGGTTTGCCCGCAGGGGGAGTTGGCTACACCTTC.

J is TRBJ2-7 and V is TRBV4-3; D is unclear. V shed 3 bases and J shed 0 bases, with 15 bases lying between them. Germline V CDR1 and CDR2: LGHNA, YSLEER. This CDR3 contains 16 residues. The chain's CDR3 is CASSQRTGQDSYEQYF. The CDR3 bases are TGCGCCAGCAGCCAGCGAACCGGTCAGGACTCCTACGAGCAGTACTTC.

V and J are TRBV4-1 and TRBJ1-5, with 7 nucleotides matching TRBD1. CDR1 MGHRA and CDR2 YSYEKL come from the germline V gene. J gave up 0 bases and V 1 base, and 6 bases lay outside the gene matches. The CDR3 is 17 amino acids. The chain's CDR3 is CASSQGGQDYSNQPQHF. CDR3 nucleotides: TGCGCCAGCAGCCAAGGAGGACAGGATTATAGCAATCAGCCCCAGCATTTT.

J is TRBJ1-6 and V is TRBV6-5; 8 bases agree with TRBD1. CDR1 is MNHEY and CDR2 is SVGAGI in the germline V gene. The length of the CDR3 is 16 residues. V was pared by 0 bases and J by 13 bases, with 11 bases of the junction left unmatched. The CDR3 sequence: CASSYSTGEERFPLHF. The CDR3 DNA is TGTGCCAGCAGTTACTCGACAGGGGAAGAGCGGTTCCCCCTCCACTTT.

This clone was detected a few times. The CDR3 sequence: CASSLNMGQATWNTEAFF. In DNA, the CDR3 is TGCGCCAGCAGCTTGAATATGGGACAGGCTACATGGAACACTGAAGCTTTCTTT. This chain joins TRBV5-1 and TRBJ1-1, with 8 bases identical to TRBD1. Germline lookup yields CDR1 SGHRS and CDR2 YFSETQ. V lost 1 base to trimming and J lost 1 base; unmatched junction nucleotides: 12. This CDR3 contains 18 residues. The full variable domain, in which reference TRBV5-1 and TRBJ1-1 provide the parts outside the CDR3, is KAGVTQTPRYLIKTRGQQVTLSCSPISGHRSVSWYQQTPGQGLQFLFEYFSETQRNKGNFPGRFSGRQFSNSRSEMNVSTLELGDSALYLCASSLNMGQATWNTEAFFGQGTRLTVV.

The chain recombines TRBV5-1 with TRBJ1-2; 10 bases agree with TRBD1. J gave up 4 bases and V 6 bases, and 3 bases lay outside the gene matches. The germline V gene has CDR1 SGHRS and CDR2 YFSETQ. This CDR3 has 13 residues. The CDR3 region is CASKGTGAYGYTF. The CDR3 DNA reads as TGCGCCAGCAAGGGGACAGGGGCCTATGGCTACACCTTC.

V usage is TRBV11-3 and J usage is TRBJ2-4; 7 bases match TRBD1. The CDR3 is 13 amino acids. Germline loops: CDR1 SGHNT, CDR2 YENEEA. V lost 5 bases to trimming and J lost 7 bases; unmatched junction nucleotides: 5. The DNA for the CDR3 is TGTGCCAGCAGCCGACCGGACAGGAACATTCAGTACTTC. The encoded protein is CASSRPDRNIQYF.

This chain links TRBV5-4 with TRBJ2-2, with D tentatively TRBD2 (7 bases). The germline CDR1 and CDR2 sequences are SGHNT and YYREEE (reference sequence). The germline V and J ends were trimmed by 4 bases and 5 bases, with 18 bases remaining between them. The CDR3 length is 16 residues. In nucleotides, the CDR3 is TGTGCCAGCAGCCCTGGGGGCGGGGGTAGGACCGGGGAGCTGTTTTTT. Protein: CASSPGGGGRTGELFF.

CDR3 sequence: CAISEGGDQPQHF. CDR3 nucleotide sequence: TGTGCCATCAGTGAAGGAGGGGATCAGCCCCAGCATTTT. V usage is TRBV10-3 and J usage is TRBJ1-5, with a tentative D call TRBD1 (5 bases). Trimming took 3 bases from V and 5 from J, leaving 8 bases between them. This CDR3 comprises 13 residues. Germline lookup yields CDR1 ENHRY and CDR2 SYGVKD.

The J gene is TRBJ1-6, the V gene TRBV12-5; D remains unclear. The CDR3 sequence is 13 residues long. Trimming removed 0 bases at V and 5 bases at J, with 2 bases between. Germline CDR1 and CDR2: LGHNT and FRNRAP. The CDR3 reads CASGLVDNSPLHF. The DNA for the CDR3 is TGTGCTAGTGGTTTGGTCGATAATTCACCCCTCCACTTT.

This chain joins TRBV6-1 and TRBJ2-2; D is possibly TRBD2 (6 bases). The V gene's germline CDR1 is MNHNS and CDR2 SASEGT. The CDR3 extends over 14 amino acids. The V end was cut by 5 bases, the J end by 5 bases, with 12 bases between. This CDR3 is CASSPIGLTGELFF. The CDR3 coding sequence is TGTGCCAGCAGTCCTATTGGACTAACCGGGGAGCTGTTTTTT.

The chain is built from TRBV5-6 and TRBJ1-2; D ambiguous. There are 15 residues in the CDR3. Germline values: CDR1 SGHDT, CDR2 YYEEEE. V was shortened by 3 bases and J by 8 bases, with 20 bases between the two germline ends. CDR3 DNA: TGTGCCAGCAGCTCCACTATGACGGGTGGAAGGGGCTACACCTTC. This codes for CASSSTMTGGRGYTF.

This clone was seen more than once but under ten times. The chain recombines TRBV2 with TRBJ1-5, with D uncertain. V lost 6 bases and J lost 3, with 18 bases in between. Germline assignment: CDR1 SNHLY and CDR2 FYNNEI. This CDR3 comprises 16 residues. The DNA of the CDR3 is TGTGCCAGCAGCCCGGGTCCTAAACCCCACAATCAGCCCCAGCATTTT. Translated, it gives CASSPGPKPHNQPQHF.